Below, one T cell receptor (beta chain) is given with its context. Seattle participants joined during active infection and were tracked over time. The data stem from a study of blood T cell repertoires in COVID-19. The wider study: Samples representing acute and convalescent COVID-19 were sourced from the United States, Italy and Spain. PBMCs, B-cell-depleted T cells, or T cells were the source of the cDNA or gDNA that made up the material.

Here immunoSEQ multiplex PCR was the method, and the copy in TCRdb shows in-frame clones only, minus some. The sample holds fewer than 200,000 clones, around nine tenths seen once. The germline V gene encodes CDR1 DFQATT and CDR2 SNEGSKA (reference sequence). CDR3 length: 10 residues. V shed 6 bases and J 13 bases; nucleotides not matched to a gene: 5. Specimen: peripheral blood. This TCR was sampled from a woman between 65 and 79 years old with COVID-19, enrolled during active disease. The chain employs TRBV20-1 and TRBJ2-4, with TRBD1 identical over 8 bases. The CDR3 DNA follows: TGCAGTGCCGGAGACAGGGGCCAGTACTTC. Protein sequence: CSAGDRGQYF.